A selection of T cell receptor beta chains follows, all from one sample in a study of identical twins. TCRdb re-analysed the 5' RACE reads in MiXCR, keeping a single row per CDR3 protein. The table has hundreds of thousands of distinct CDR3 sequences, more than 9% seen once. These same data were also listed under a study on yellow fever vaccine responses in identical twins.

What was sequenced was PBMCs. These receptors came from a woman aged 18-30 years in good health. The CDR3 runs from the conserved cysteine through the conserved F or W. The D gene is left open where the match is weak. For some rows the clone size is stated as once, few or many, or as a class when expanded; others skip it.

V,D,size,J,CDR3,DNA
TRBV10-3,NA,few,TRBJ2-5,CANSAGRHQETQYF,TGTGCCAACTCAGCCGGAAGACACCAAGAGACCCAGTACTTC
TRBV3-1,NA,NA,TRBJ2-3,CASSQVGQRSTDTQYF,TGTGCCAGCAGCCAAGTGGGTCAGCGGAGCACAGATACGCAGTATTTT
TRBV25-1,NA,few,TRBJ1-1,CASSPSHTEAFF,TGTGCCAGCAGTCCCAGTCACACTGAAGCTTTCTTT
TRBV5-1,TRBD2,NA,TRBJ2-1,CASSLGLAGATNSYNEQFF,TGCGCCAGCAGCTTAGGACTAGCGGGCGCCACAAATTCCTACAATGAGCAGTTCTTC
TRBV10-3,NA,many,TRBJ1-1,CAISESITDTEAFF,TGTGCCATCAGTGAGTCGATTACGGACACTGAAGCTTTCTTT
TRBV20-1,TRBD2,many,TRBJ2-1,CSARLAGVYNEQFF,TGCAGTGCTAGACTAGCGGGAGTCTACAATGAGCAGTTCTTC
TRBV6-5,NA,few,TRBJ1-6,CASRSVNSPLHF,TGTGCCAGCCGGTCTGTTAATTCACCCCTCCACTTT
TRBV12-3/TRBV12-4,TRBD2,NA,TRBJ2-1,CASRIGGRVFF,TGTGCCAGCAGGATCGGGGGGAGGGTGTTCTTC
TRBV5-6,NA,NA,TRBJ1-2,CASSFRERPRYTF,TGTGCCAGCAGCTTCAGGGAACGGCCGCGCTACACCTTC
TRBV11-3,TRBD1,NA,TRBJ2-2,CASSLSGTAGELFF,TGTGCCAGCAGCTTATCCGGGACAGCGGGGGAGCTGTTTTTT
TRBV7-9,NA,few,TRBJ2-5,CASKRSSYQETQYF,TGTGCCAGCAAGCGGTCGTCGTACCAAGAGACCCAGTACTTC
TRBV7-9,TRBD1,few,TRBJ1-2,CASSATGGPSYGYTF,TGTGCCAGCAGCGCCACAGGGGGCCCCTCCTATGGCTACACCTTC
TRBV2,NA,many,TRBJ2-1,CASGGGLQREQFF,TGTGCCAGCGGAGGGGGCCTGCAACGGGAGCAGTTCTTC
TRBV18,NA,NA,TRBJ1-2,CASSTGTLYGYTF,TGTGCCAGCTCAACCGGGACTCTCTATGGCTACACCTTC
TRBV15,NA,few,TRBJ2-3,CATSTDTDTQYF,TGTGCCACCAGCACCGATACAGATACGCAGTATTTT
TRBV28,TRBD2,NA,TRBJ2-1,CASTYKRGLAGNEQFF,TGTGCCAGCACCTATAAGAGGGGACTAGCGGGGAATGAGCAGTTCTTC